The 23 T cell receptor beta chains below were found in one sample sequenced in a study of CD4 and CD8 cells across lung adenocarcinoma regions. MiXCR was run by TCRdb on the PCR reads, yielding one entry per CDR3 protein. The sample holds about 25,000 distinct CDR3 sequences, over 45% seen once. Sequenced input: CD8+ T cells from the center of a lung tumor. The receptors were gathered from a male donor with lung adenocarcinoma. The CD4 and CD8 labels of this study may be unreliable.

The chain is built from TRBV5-1 and TRBJ1-1; no firm D call. V was pared by 0 bases and J by 1 base, with 10 bases between. Germline CDR1 SGHRS, CDR2 YFSETQ. This CDR3 is built from 15 residues. As DNA, the CDR3 is TGCGCCAGCAGCTTGGGGCCCCTTGAGAACACTGAAGCTTTCTTT. It encodes CASSLGPLENTEAFF.

This chain joins TRBV10-3 and TRBJ2-5; D tentatively fits TRBD1 or TRBD2 (5 bases each). Germline values: CDR1 ENHRY, CDR2 SYGVKD. This CDR3 has 14 residues. CDR3 region: CAGRGSLDQETQYF. In DNA, the CDR3 is TGTGCGGGGCGAGGGAGTTTAGACCAAGAGACCCAGTACTTC.

This clonotype is termed medium-sized. The gene calls are TRBV27 and TRBJ2-1; tentatively, D is TRBD1 (6 bases). With the DNA end fitting TRBJ2-7 better, the J assignment may be wrong. This CDR3 contains 12 residues. Germline values: CDR1 MNHEY, CDR2 SMNVEV (reference sequence). The CDR3 DNA follows: TGTGCCAGCAGTCCCCCACAGGGTACGCAGTACTTC. Its protein is CASSPPQGTQYF.

In the case of this clonotype: Germline is not matched at one junction end, which may reflect a read error. CDR3 region: CASSDRRLRAQNTQYF. The CDR3 DNA reads as TGTGCCAGCAGCGACCGGAGGCTGAGGGCCCAAAATACGCAGTATTTC. The chain carries TRBV24-1 and TRBJ2-3, with D possibly matching TRBD2 (5 bases). The V gene's germline CDR1 is KGHDR and CDR2 SFDVKD. CDR3 size: 16 residues.

This clonotype showed up many times. The rearrangement links TRBV25-1 to TRBJ2-5; 11 bases fit TRBD1. The CDR3 has 15 residues. V trimming: 5 bases; J trimming: 5 bases; junction bases outside the gene matches: 7. The germline CDR1 and CDR2 sequences are MGHDK and SYGVNS. The CDR3: CASSRGTGGSETQYF. CDR3 nucleotide sequence: TGTGCCAGCAGTCGGGGGACAGGGGGATCCGAGACCCAGTACTTC.

Comments on this clonotype: At one end the junction does not follow the germline gene, possibly because of a read error. This chain uses TRBV10-3 with TRBJ2-3, with 8 positions matching TRBD1. CDR3 length equals 14 residues. Germline lookup yields CDR1 ENHRY and CDR2 SYGVKD. The CDR3 DNA reads TGTGGCATCAGGGGGCAGCCAAGCACAGATACGCAGTATTTC. This encodes CGIRGQPSTDTQYF.

In DNA, the CDR3 is TGTGCCACCAGTGAGGGGGATAGCGGGAGTAACACCGGGGAGCTGTTTTTT. As protein: CATSEGDSGSNTGELFF. The J gene is TRBJ2-2, the V gene TRBV24-1; 9 bases map to TRBD2. The CDR3 contains 17 residues. Germline lookup yields CDR1 KGHDR and CDR2 SFDVKD. The junction had 7 bases not matched to a gene; V was cut back by 4 bases and J by 2 bases.

The genes are TRBV6-2 or TRBV6-3 and TRBJ2-1; D gene uncertain. V was shortened by 6 bases and J by 4 bases, with 10 bases between the two germline ends. Germline assignment: CDR1 MNHEY and CDR2 SVGEGT. The length of the CDR3 is 13 residues. The CDR3 DNA sequence: TGTGCCAGCAGCACCACGCCTTACAATGAGCAGTTCTTC. Residues: CASSTTPYNEQFF.

This clonotype showed up just once. The genes are TRBV6-1 and TRBJ2-4; a weak D match, TRBD2 (5 bases). Per the germline V gene, CDR1 is MNHNS and CDR2 is SASEGT. CDR3 length equals 14 residues. Written as DNA, the CDR3 is TGTGCGGGCAGTGCTTGGAGGCCTGGGGACATTCAGTACTTC. Protein product: CAGSAWRPGDIQYF.

There are many counts of this clonotype. The chain recombines TRBV6-1 with TRBJ1-2; 8 positions agree with TRBD1. Trimming at V came to 2 bases and at J to 8 bases, leaving 13 bases not matched to a gene. The germline V gene has CDR1 MNHNS and CDR2 SASEGT. The CDR3 sequence is 16 residues long. For the CDR3, the DNA is TGTGCCAGCAGTGAATCCCCCTCCCCAGGGGGCGGGGGCTACACCTTC. It is translated as CASSESPSPGGGGYTF.

Of note for this clonotype: Its ends do not fully match the called genes, so a read error is possible. The genes are TRBV6-8 and TRBJ2-3; D perhaps matches TRBD2 (5 bases). The CDR3 is 12 amino acids. Germline-derived CDR1 and CDR2 are MNHGY and SAAAGT. DNA of the CDR3: TGTGCCGGGAGCGGTCTCTGGGAGACGCAGTATTTC. Protein product: CAGSGLWETQYF.

On this clonotype itself: The germline gene is not matched at one end of the junction; a read error may be the cause. The J gene is TRBJ2-1, the V gene TRBV6-1; 7 nucleotides agree with TRBD2. The CDR3 runs to 17 residues. Germline values: CDR1 MNHNS, CDR2 SASEGT. The CDR3 protein is CASQSGGGGGVYDEQFF. In DNA, the CDR3 is TGTGCCAGCCAATCAGGTGGGGGGGGTGGGGTCTACGATGAGCAGTTCTTT.

The chain combines TRBV6-1 with TRBJ2-5; unclear D gene. Deletions cut 6 bases from V and 2 bases from J, with 16 bases between. CDR1 and CDR2 (germline): MNHNS, SASEGT. The CDR3 covers 15 residues. CDR3 DNA: TGTGCCAGCAGCTTGGGTAGAGATATACAAGAGACCCAGTACTTC. Its translation: CASSLGRDIQETQYF.

Of note for this clonotype: An end of the junction differs from the germline gene, which may be a read error. The chain uses TRBV6-5 and TRBJ2-3; D ambiguous. Germline assignment: CDR1 MNHEY and CDR2 SVGAGI. This CDR3 region has 13 residues. The CDR3 loop reads CARGYLARNTQYF. The CDR3 DNA is TGTGCCAGGGGTTACTTAGCCAGGAATACTCAGTACTTT.

This clonotype was recorded many times. This chain links TRBV4-1 with TRBJ2-1; TRBD2 matches at 10 bases. CDR1 is MGHRA, CDR2 YSYEKL, per germline. This CDR3 contains 17 residues. V lost 1 base, J lost 8 bases, and 11 bases stayed unmatched. The CDR3 spells CASSQVGYSGRTDEQFF. The CDR3 nucleotides read TGCGCCAGCAGCCAAGTCGGGTATAGCGGGAGGACCGATGAGCAGTTCTTC.

With respect to this clonotype: One end of the junction does not line up with germline, which may come from a read error. The chain recombines TRBV6-1 with TRBJ2-1; tentatively, D is TRBD2 (6 bases). Germline V gene sequence: CDR1 MNHNS, CDR2 SASEGT. This CDR3 spans 16 amino acids. CDR3: CASRETQTRSTNAQYF. The CDR3 region has the DNA TGTGCCAGCCGGGAAACGCAGACTAGGAGCACCAATGCGCAGTACTTT.

This clonotype was observed at least ten times. A much larger clone lies a single base off, so this may be a read error. V gene TRBV6-1 combines with J gene TRBJ2-1; D not certain. V was cut by 5 bases and J by 10 bases, with 18 bases left in between. From germline, CDR1 is MNHNS and CDR2 SASEGT. This CDR3 has 14 residues. Here the CDR3 DNA reads TGTGCCAGCAGTAGGAGTTCTGCTACCTACGAGCAGTTCTTC. Translated, it gives CASSRSSATYEQFF.

The chain is built from TRBV6-5 and TRBJ2-3; perhaps TRBD2 as D (5 bases). The V and J ends lost 2 bases and 8 bases respectively, with 8 bases between them. CDR1 is MNHEY, CDR2 SVGAGI, per germline. There are 12 residues in the CDR3. The CDR3 loop is CASSYPRGTQYF. Written as DNA, the CDR3 is TGTGCCAGCAGTTACCCCCGGGGTACGCAGTATTTT.

Remarks on this clonotype: An end of the junction does not agree with germline; a read error may underlie this. This chain joins TRBV3-1 and TRBJ2-2; no clear D gene. This CDR3 is 14 amino acids long. The germline V gene has CDR1 LGHDT and CDR2 YNNKEL (reference sequence). CDR3 sequence reads: CASSPYWNTEEQFF. Written as DNA, the CDR3 is TGTGCCAGCAGCCCTTACTGGAACACCGAGGAGCAGTTTTTT.

Ten or more counts support this clonotype. The V call is TRBV7-8, the J call TRBJ2-1; TRBD1 or TRBD2 may be the D gene (5 bases each). The J call is doubtful: the DNA matches TRBJ2-7 better. The CDR3 is 15 residues long. CDR1 and CDR2 from the germline V gene are SGHVS and FQNEAQ. The CDR3 DNA reads as TGTGCCAGCAGCCCCGGGCGGGTGGGATGGGGGGAGCAGTACTTC. It encodes CASSPGRVGWGEQYF.

This chain joins TRBV27 and TRBJ1-2; possibly TRBD1 for D (5 bases). Germline V gene lookup returns CDR1 MNHEY and CDR2 SMNVEV (reference sequence). This CDR3 is 15 amino acids long. The V gene lost 6 bases and the J gene lost 5 bases, with 19 bases spanning the gap. The CDR3 reads CASSTGEAGLYGYTF. CDR3 bases: TGTGCCAGCAGCACAGGAGAAGCTGGGTTGTATGGCTACACCTTC.

The CDR3 nucleotides read TGTGCCAGGAGCCTCCGGCCGGATGGGACAGGGGCGCAGTATTTT. Translated, it gives CARSLRPDGTGAQYF. V and J are TRBV6-1 and TRBJ2-3, with 10 nucleotides matching TRBD1. The junction had 16 bases not matched to a gene; V was cut back by 9 bases and J by 10 bases. Germline V CDR1 and CDR2: MNHNS, SASEGT. This CDR3 spans 15 amino acids.

A word on this clonotype: The germline gene is not matched at one end of the junction; a read error may be the cause. The rearrangement uses TRBV7-8 and TRBJ2-4; 7 nucleotides agree with TRBD2. Germline CDR1 is SGHVS and CDR2 is FQNEAQ. CDR3 length equals 14 residues. The CDR3 loop reads CASSSLGRGNIQSF. CDR3 sequence (DNA): TGTGCCAGCAGCTCCCTGGGGCGGGGGAACATTCAGTCCTTC.